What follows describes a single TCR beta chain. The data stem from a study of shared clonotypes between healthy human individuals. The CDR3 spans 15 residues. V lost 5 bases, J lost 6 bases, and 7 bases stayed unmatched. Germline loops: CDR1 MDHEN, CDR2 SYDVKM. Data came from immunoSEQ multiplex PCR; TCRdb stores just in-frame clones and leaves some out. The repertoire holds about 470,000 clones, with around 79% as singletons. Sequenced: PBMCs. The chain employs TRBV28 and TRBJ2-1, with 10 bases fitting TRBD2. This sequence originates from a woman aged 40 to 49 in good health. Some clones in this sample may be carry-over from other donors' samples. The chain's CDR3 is CASSIAGGDPNEQFF. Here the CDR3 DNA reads TGTGCCAGCAGTATAGCGGGAGGCGACCCCAATGAGCAGTTCTTC.